Presented here are 6 T cell receptor beta chains from one specimen sequenced in a study of T-cell reconstitution after alpha-beta-depleted transplantation in children. Preparing the TCRbeta library involved the use of unique molecular identifiers. TCRdb independently ran MiXCR on the PCR reads; one entry per CDR3 protein. The sample shows fewer than 90,000 distinct CDR3 sequences, about 7% of them seen only once. Sample: PBMCs from the stem cell graft donor, taken from the stem cell graft. The receptors were sampled from a human donor who donated a stem cell graft to a child with acute lymphoblastic leukemia.

This clonotype was found many times. CDR3 bases: TGTGCCAGCAGTCGTCGCCAGGGGTTTAATTCACCCCTCCACTTT. Its translation is CASSRRQGFNSPLHF. The chain links TRBV12-3 or TRBV12-4 to TRBJ1-6, with D possibly TRBD1 on 6 matching bases. The CDR3 loop spans 15 amino acids. Trimming took 5 bases from V and 6 from J, leaving 14 bases between them.

This clonotype turned up a few times. The rearrangement joins TRBV4-3 to TRBJ2-7; D not resolved. V gave up 1 base and J gave up 0 bases, with 13 bases separating them. Germline values: CDR1 LGHNA, CDR2 YSLEER. The length of the CDR3 is 16 residues. The CDR3: CASSQAFGGSSYEQYF. In DNA, the CDR3 is TGCGCCAGCAGCCAAGCGTTCGGCGGTTCCTCCTACGAGCAGTACTTC.

This clonotype turned up a few times. The chain has TRBV19 and TRBJ1-1, with D possibly TRBD1 on 5 matching bases. This CDR3 region has 16 residues. Germline CDR1 LNHDA, CDR2 SQIVND (reference sequence). The V and J ends lost 6 bases and 0 bases respectively, with 17 bases between them. CDR3 region: CASSSSGGLLNTEAFF. CDR3 bases: TGTGCCAGTAGCTCGTCCGGGGGACTCCTGAACACTGAAGCTTTCTTT.

This clonotype was counted ten times or more. This chain joins TRBV6-5 and TRBJ2-5, with TRBD1 identical over 11 bases. There are 13 residues in the CDR3. Per the germline V gene, CDR1 is MNHEY and CDR2 is SVGAGI. The trim removed 8 bases at V and 2 bases at J, leaving 1 base unmatched. CDR3 protein: CASGTGGQETQYF. The DNA of the CDR3 is TGTGCCAGCGGGACAGGGGGTCAAGAGACCCAGTACTTC.

The sample holds many counts of this clonotype. In DNA, the CDR3 is TGTGCCAGCAGTAGAGCGGGGAGCTACGAGCAGTACTTC. This gives the protein CASSRAGSYEQYF. This chain connects TRBV12-3 or TRBV12-4 to TRBJ2-7; 7 positions match TRBD2. This CDR3 has 13 amino acids. With 5 bases clipped from V and 3 bases from J, the junction kept 4 bases outside the gene matches.

V gene TRBV24-1 combines with J gene TRBJ2-7; no clear D gene. The V end was cut by 2 bases, the J end by 3 bases, with 1 base between. CDR1 and CDR2 from the germline V gene are KGHDR and SFDVKD. The CDR3 is 11 residues long. The CDR3 DNA sequence: TGTGCCACCAGTGATTACTACGAGCAGTACTTC. Its translation: CATSDYYEQYF.